A single sample gave rise to the 12 T cell receptor beta chains below, sequenced in a study of T cell responses to AZD1222 COVID-19 vaccine. Produced via immunoSEQ multiplex PCR; TCRdb's table is partial and in-frame only. The data show roughly 150,000 clones, 70% to 90% seen once. Here the sequenced sample was peripheral blood, taken on day 0 of AZD1222 vaccination. The source of these receptors is an adult in good health.

This chain links TRBV5-4 with TRBJ1-1, with D possibly TRBD1 on 6 matching bases. Between the trimmed V and J ends, which lost 3 bases and 2 bases, there was a span of 11 bases. The V gene's germline CDR1 is SGHNT and CDR2 YYREEE (reference sequence). The CDR3 spans 14 residues. The CDR3 is CASSSGQINTEAFF. CDR3 nucleotide sequence: TGTGCCAGCAGCTCTGGACAGATCAACACTGAAGCTTTCTTT.

The rearrangement joins TRBV4-1 to TRBJ1-1; 10 bases agree with TRBD1. The CDR3 is made up of 16 amino acids. The V and J ends lost 4 bases and 8 bases, in that order; junction bases with no gene match: 13. CDR1 and CDR2 (germline): MGHRA, YSYEKL. The CDR3 here is CASSPLIGGQGNEAFF. In DNA, the CDR3 is TGCGCCAGCAGCCCTCTAATAGGGGGACAGGGGAACGAAGCTTTCTTT.

The V and J genes are TRBV6-5 and TRBJ2-1; D call uncertain. Germline V gives CDR1 MNHEY, CDR2 SVGAGI. V lost 2 bases and J lost 0, with 8 bases in between. The length of the CDR3 is 15 residues. The DNA for the CDR3 is TGTGCCAGCAGTTACGGGGAAGTCTCCTACAATGAGCAGTTCTTC. Translation gives CASSYGEVSYNEQFF.

The genes are TRBV19 and TRBJ1-1; TRBD1 is a possible D gene (6 bases). Germline V gene lookup returns CDR1 LNHDA and CDR2 SQIVND (reference sequence). V was trimmed by 6 bases and J by 6 bases, leaving 14 bases between them. The CDR3 contains 13 residues. The CDR3 spells CASRPRGGPEAFF. The CDR3 DNA sequence: TGTGCCAGTAGACCCAGGGGAGGGCCTGAAGCTTTCTTT. The variable domain in full, completed from reference TRBV19 and TRBJ1-1, reads DGGITQSPKYLFRKEGQNVTLSCEQNLNHDAMYWYRQDPGQGLRLIYYSQIVNDFQKGDIAEGYSVSREKKESFPLTVTSAQKNPTAFYLCASRPRGGPEAFFGQGTRLTVV.

This sequence joins TRBV7-2 and TRBJ1-3; D call uncertain. With 1 base removed from V and 1 base from J, the gap between germline ends came to 8 bases. The CDR3 runs 15 residues. The germline V gene encodes CDR1 SGHTA and CDR2 FQGNSA. In DNA form, the CDR3 reads TGTGCCAGCAGCTTAGATTTCAGATCTGGAAACACCATATATTTT. This codes for CASSLDFRSGNTIYF.

The V and J genes are TRBV6-5 and TRBJ1-3; D is unclear. V gave up 5 bases and J gave up 2 bases, with 7 bases separating them. Germline loops: CDR1 MNHEY, CDR2 SVGAGI. CDR3 length: 13 amino acids. The CDR3: CASSTVPGNTIYF. The CDR3, as DNA: TGTGCCAGCAGTACCGTGCCTGGAAACACCATATATTTT.

The chain joins TRBV10-1 to TRBJ1-3, with D possibly being TRBD1 (5 bases). The germline V gene encodes CDR1 WNHNN and CDR2 SYGVQD (reference sequence). The CDR3 loop spans 14 amino acids. V was shortened by 11 bases and J by 0 bases, with 14 bases between the two germline ends. The CDR3 reads CAGPSGISGNTIYF. In nucleotides, the CDR3 is TGCGCCGGACCCTCAGGGATCTCTGGAAACACCATATATTTT.

This clone was observed many times. This chain connects TRBV6-2 or TRBV6-3 to TRBJ1-5, with a weak D call TRBD1 (5 bases). Germline lookup yields CDR1 MNHEY and CDR2 SVGEGT. The CDR3 loop spans 15 amino acids. The V and J ends lost 6 bases and 2 bases respectively, with 14 bases between them. CDR3 loop: CASSQGGDGNQPQHF. The CDR3 bases are TGTGCCAGCAGCCAAGGAGGGGATGGCAATCAGCCCCAGCATTTT.

This clone is a singleton in its sample. The chain is built from TRBV3-1 (or the pseudogene TRBV3-2) and TRBJ1-4; D may be TRBD1 (5 bases). Trimming stripped 1 base from V and 5 bases from J, with 8 bases between. The V gene's germline CDR1 is LGHDT and CDR2 YNNKEL (reference sequence). There are 14 residues in the CDR3. The CDR3 coding sequence is TGTGCCAGCAGCCAAGGGGGCAGGAATGAAAAACTGTTTTTT. Its translation is CASSQGGRNEKLFF.

The gene calls are TRBV23-1 and TRBJ1-6; D not resolved. TRBV23-1 belongs to the ORF category, with a function that is uncertain. V was cut by 4 bases and J by 10 bases, with 14 bases left in between. The CDR3 is 14 residues long. The CDR3 protein is CASSRTKGWSPLHF. The CDR3 region has the DNA TGCGCCAGCAGTCGTACCAAAGGGTGGTCACCCCTCCACTTT.

The chain employs TRBV28 and TRBJ1-1; no clear D. V lost 5 bases and J 0 bases, leaving 13 bases between the germline ends. The CDR3 is made up of 15 amino acids. The V gene's germline CDR1 is MDHEN and CDR2 SYDVKM. CDR3 sequence: CASSIGPRMNTEAFF. The CDR3 nucleotides read TGTGCCAGCAGTATCGGACCCAGGATGAACACTGAAGCTTTCTTT.

The chain combines TRBV27 with TRBJ1-2; 9 nucleotides agree with TRBD1. Germline CDR1 reads MNHEY; CDR2 reads SMNVEV (reference sequence). The CDR3 spans 13 residues. V shed 7 bases, J shed 3 bases, and the junction held 3 bases outside the gene matches. The CDR3 coding sequence is TGTGCCAGCACCAGGACAGGGGACTATGGCTACACCTTC. It encodes CASTRTGDYGYTF.